The rows below give T cell receptor beta chains drawn from one sample of a study of cytomegalovirus exposure and HLA in healthy donors. Produced via immunoSEQ multiplex PCR; TCRdb's table is partial and in-frame only. This sample's table has 75,000 to 95,000 clones. The sequenced sample consisted of PBMCs. These receptors came from a woman aged 55-75 years in good health and CMV-seronegative. The CDR3 runs from the conserved cysteine through the conserved F or W. A D gene is named only where the DNA matches it firmly.

DNA: TGCGCCAGTACCGACAGCCCCTCTGGAAACACCATATATTTT; CDR3: CASTDSPSGNTIYF; V: TRBV5-1; J: TRBJ1-3; D: -
DNA: TGTGCCAGCAGTCTCCCGGGACAGGGGGCGATCGGGGAGCTGTTTTTT; CDR3: CASSLPGQGAIGELFF; V: TRBV27; J: TRBJ2-2; D: TRBD1
DNA: TGCAGCGTTGAAGATCTTCGAGGACTAACAGGAGGCTACACCTTC; CDR3: CSVEDLRGLTGGYTF; V: TRBV29-1; J: TRBJ1-2; D: -
DNA: TGTGCCAGCAGCGCCGGGACTAGTGTGATCGATGAGCAGTTCTTC; CDR3: CASSAGTSVIDEQFF; V: TRBV7-9; J: TRBJ2-1; D: TRBD2
DNA: TGTGCCATGGGGGGGAGCTTGGATACGCAGTATTTT; CDR3: CAMGGSLDTQYF; V: TRBV10-3; J: TRBJ2-3; D: TRBD2
DNA: TGTGCCAGCAGACTCGGGACAACGGAGACCCAGTACTTC; CDR3: CASRLGTTETQYF; V: TRBV7-6; J: TRBJ2-5; D: -
DNA: TGTGCCAGCAGCCGGATAGCGGGAGGGGAGGGCTCCTACAATGAGCAGTTCTTC; CDR3: CASSRIAGGEGSYNEQFF; V: TRBV7-3; J: TRBJ2-1; D: TRBD2
DNA: TGTGCCAGCTCACCTTCCGACAGGGGGCAGACCTATAATTCACCCCTCCACTTT; CDR3: CASSPSDRGQTYNSPLHF; V: TRBV18; J: TRBJ1-6; D: TRBD1
DNA: TGTGCCAGTAGTGCCTCCGGGACAAGGAATGGGGGCTACACCTTC; CDR3: CASSASGTRNGGYTF; V: TRBV19; J: TRBJ1-2; D: -
DNA: TGTGCCAGCAGCCTCCAGGGGGTTGGTGAGACCCAGTACTTC; CDR3: CASSLQGVGETQYF; V: TRBV5-4; J: TRBJ2-5; D: TRBD1
DNA: TGTGCCAGCAGTGCGAGAAACTCGAGAAGCACAGATACGCAGTATTTT; CDR3: CASSARNSRSTDTQYF; V: TRBV6-1; J: TRBJ2-3; D: -
DNA: TGTGCCAGCAGGGGCGGACTAGCGCAAAACATTCAGTACTTC; CDR3: CASRGGLAQNIQYF; V: TRBV28; J: TRBJ2-4; D: TRBD2
DNA: TGCAGCATTCTCGAGGGCGGGGCCTACGAGCAGTACTTC; CDR3: CSILEGGAYEQYF; V: TRBV29-1; J: TRBJ2-7; D: -
DNA: TGTGCCACCAGCCCCGGGACACGGTCCTACGAGCAGTACTTC; CDR3: CATSPGTRSYEQYF; V: TRBV15; J: TRBJ2-7; D: -
DNA: TGTGCCAGCAGTCACGGACAAATTAATTCACCCCTCCACTTT; CDR3: CASSHGQINSPLHF; V: TRBV6-5; J: TRBJ1-6; D: -
DNA: TGCGCCAGCAGCTTTTCAGGGGTCGCGCCTCCCGAGCAGTTCTTC; CDR3: CASSFSGVAPPEQFF; V: TRBV5-1; J: TRBJ2-1; D: -
DNA: TGTGCCAGCAGCCCCCAAGCGGGAGTGGTAGATACGCAGTATTTT; CDR3: CASSPQAGVVDTQYF; V: TRBV7-3; J: TRBJ2-3; D: TRBD2
DNA: TGCAGCGGGGCCAACCAAGAGACCCAGTACTTC; CDR3: CSGANQETQYF; V: TRBV29-1; J: TRBJ2-5; D: -
DNA: TGTGCCAGCAGCCAAGAGGGCGGGAGTTGGGCCGGGGAGCTGTTTTTT; CDR3: CASSQEGGSWAGELFF; V: TRBV4-2; J: TRBJ2-2; D: TRBD2
DNA: TGTGCCAGCAGTTTAGACAGGGGGCGCGAAAAACTGTTTTTT; CDR3: CASSLDRGREKLFF; V: TRBV28; J: TRBJ1-4; D: TRBD1
DNA: TGTGCCTGGAGTGCGGCCGGACAAGGACCAGATACGCAGTATTTT; CDR3: CAWSAAGQGPDTQYF; V: TRBV30; J: TRBJ2-3; D: -
DNA: TGTGCCAGCAGCGTAGCAGGGACAGGGTACAACGAGCAGTACTTC; CDR3: CASSVAGTGYNEQYF; V: TRBV9; J: TRBJ2-7; D: TRBD1
DNA: TGTGCCAGCAGTGAATCTGCGGGAGTGAGGCAGTTCTTC; CDR3: CASSESAGVRQFF; V: TRBV6-1; J: TRBJ2-1; D: TRBD2
DNA: TGTGCCAGTAGATCCGGGACTAGCGGGATCAATGAGCAGTTCTTC; CDR3: CASRSGTSGINEQFF; V: TRBV19; J: TRBJ2-1; D: TRBD2
DNA: TGTGCCAGTTTCTTTCCGCAGGGGACCCTCTCCTACAATGAGCAGTTCTTC; CDR3: CASFFPQGTLSYNEQFF; V: TRBV18; J: TRBJ2-1; D: -
DNA: TGTGCCAGCAGTCGCGGGACAGATTGGCCAGCTTTCTTT; CDR3: CASSRGTDWPAFF; V: TRBV5-6; J: TRBJ1-1; D: TRBD1
DNA: TGTGCCAGCAGCGTAGGGCAGGGGGTCGCCTTCTCTGGAAACACCATATATTTT; CDR3: CASSVGQGVAFSGNTIYF; V: TRBV9; J: TRBJ1-3; D: TRBD1
DNA: TGTGCCATGACGCTTGGCGGGAGGTTGGGACGGCAGTTCTTC; CDR3: CAMTLGGRLGRQFF; V: TRBV10-3; J: TRBJ2-1; D: TRBD2
DNA: TGTGCCAGCTCACCACCAGCAGGGGCGAACACTGAAGCTTTCTTT; CDR3: CASSPPAGANTEAFF; V: TRBV18; J: TRBJ1-1; D: -
DNA: TGTGCCACCAGCAGAGATCGGGATGCTAATGAAAAACTGTTTTTT; CDR3: CATSRDRDANEKLFF; V: TRBV15; J: TRBJ1-4; D: -
DNA: TGTGCCAGCAGTTTCCCCCGGGACAGGGGGCGGGAGACCCAGTACTTC; CDR3: CASSFPRDRGRETQYF; V: TRBV28; J: TRBJ2-5; D: TRBD1
DNA: TGTGCCAGCAGCTTGGCCGGGACTAGCGGGGGTTGGGGCAAAAACATTCAGTACTTC; CDR3: CASSLAGTSGGWGKNIQYF; V: TRBV5-4; J: TRBJ2-4; D: TRBD2
DNA: TGTGCCAGCAGCTTCTACGCAGGAATCTCCACCTACGAGCAGTACTTC; CDR3: CASSFYAGISTYEQYF; V: TRBV7-6; J: TRBJ2-7; D: -
DNA: TGTGCCAGCAGTGACCAGGGGGGCACTGAAGCTTTCTTT; CDR3: CASSDQGGTEAFF; V: TRBV6-4; J: TRBJ1-1; D: TRBD1
DNA: TGTGCCAGTAGTAAGGCGGAGAACCCGACCTACGAGCAGTACTTC; CDR3: CASSKAENPTYEQYF; V: TRBV19; J: TRBJ2-7; D: -
DNA: TGTGCCAGCAGCTTAGGACAGGGGGACAATCAGCCCCAGCATTTT; CDR3: CASSLGQGDNQPQHF; V: TRBV7-9; J: TRBJ1-5; D: TRBD1
DNA: TGCAGCGTTGTTCAGGGAGGGTCGTGGACCGGGGAGCTGTTTTTT; CDR3: CSVVQGGSWTGELFF; V: TRBV29-1; J: TRBJ2-2; D: TRBD2
DNA: TGTGCCAGTATCCCCCCGGAACAGTCGTATGGCTACACCTTC; CDR3: CASIPPEQSYGYTF; V: TRBV19; J: TRBJ1-2; D: -
DNA: TGTGCCAGCAGCCCACAGGGGGCGGGGAGGTACGAGCAGTACTTC; CDR3: CASSPQGAGRYEQYF; V: TRBV11-1; J: TRBJ2-7; D: TRBD1